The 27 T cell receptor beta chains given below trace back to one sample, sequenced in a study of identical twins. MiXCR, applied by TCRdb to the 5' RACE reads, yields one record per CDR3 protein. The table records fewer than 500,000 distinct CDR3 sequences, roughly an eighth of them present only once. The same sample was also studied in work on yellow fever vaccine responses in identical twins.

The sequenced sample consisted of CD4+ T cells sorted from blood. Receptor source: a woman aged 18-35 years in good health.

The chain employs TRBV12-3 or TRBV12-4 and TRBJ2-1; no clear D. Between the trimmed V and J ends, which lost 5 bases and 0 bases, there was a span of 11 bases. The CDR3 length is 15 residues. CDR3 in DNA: TGTGCCAGCAGTCGGTCCGATAGCTCCTACAATGAGCAGTTCTTC. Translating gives CASSRSDSSYNEQFF.

The CDR3 protein is CASSPGGLEDTQYF. The CDR3 bases are TGTGCCAGCAGCCCCGGCGGACTGGAAGATACGCAGTATTTT. The chain links TRBV4-2 to TRBJ2-3; weak D call: TRBD2 (5 bases). Germline values: CDR1 LGHNA, CDR2 YNFKEQ. V was cut by 4 bases and J by 5 bases, with 13 bases left in between. The CDR3 is 14 residues long.

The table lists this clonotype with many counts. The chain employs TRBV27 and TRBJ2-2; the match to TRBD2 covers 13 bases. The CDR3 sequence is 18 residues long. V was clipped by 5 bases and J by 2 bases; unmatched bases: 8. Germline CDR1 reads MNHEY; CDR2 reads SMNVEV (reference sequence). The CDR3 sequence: CASSPRTSGSGNTGELFF. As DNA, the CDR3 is TGTGCCAGCAGTCCCCGGACTAGCGGGAGCGGCAACACCGGGGAGCTGTTTTTT.

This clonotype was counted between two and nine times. The CDR3 sequence: CASSITGSYTDTQYF. In DNA form, the CDR3 reads TGCGCCAGCAGCATTACAGGGTCCTACACAGATACGCAGTATTTT. This rearrangement joins TRBV5-1 to TRBJ2-3, with D possibly being TRBD1 (6 bases). Trimming shortened V by 4 bases and J by 2 bases, and 14 bases separated the two germline ends. Germline V gene sequence: CDR1 SGHRS, CDR2 YFSETQ. CDR3 length: 15 residues. The full variable domain, completed using reference TRBV5-1 and TRBJ2-3, is KAGVTQTPRYLIKTRGQQVTLSCSPISGHRSVSWYQQTPGQGLQFLFEYFSETQRNKGNFPGRFSGRQFSNSRSEMNVSTLELGDSALYLCASSITGSYTDTQYFGPGTRLTVL.

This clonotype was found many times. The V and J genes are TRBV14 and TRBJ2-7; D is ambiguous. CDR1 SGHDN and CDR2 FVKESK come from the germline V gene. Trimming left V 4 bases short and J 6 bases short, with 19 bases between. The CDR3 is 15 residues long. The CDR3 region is CASSPSPFRSREQYF. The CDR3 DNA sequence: TGTGCCAGCAGCCCCTCCCCCTTCAGGTCACGCGAGCAGTACTTC.

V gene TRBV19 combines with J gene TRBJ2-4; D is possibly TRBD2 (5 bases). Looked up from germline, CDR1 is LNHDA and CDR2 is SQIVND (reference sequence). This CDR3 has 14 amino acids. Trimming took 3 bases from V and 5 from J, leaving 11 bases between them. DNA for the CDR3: TGTGCCAGTAGTATTCGAGGGCCTCAAAACATTCAGTACTTC. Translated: CASSIRGPQNIQYF.

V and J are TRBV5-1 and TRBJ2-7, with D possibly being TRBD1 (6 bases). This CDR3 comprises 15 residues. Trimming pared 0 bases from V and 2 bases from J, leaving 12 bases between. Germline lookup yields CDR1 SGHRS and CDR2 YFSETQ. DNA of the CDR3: TGCGCCAGCAGCTTGGGGCAGGGGAACCCCTACGAGCAGTACTTC. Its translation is CASSLGQGNPYEQYF.

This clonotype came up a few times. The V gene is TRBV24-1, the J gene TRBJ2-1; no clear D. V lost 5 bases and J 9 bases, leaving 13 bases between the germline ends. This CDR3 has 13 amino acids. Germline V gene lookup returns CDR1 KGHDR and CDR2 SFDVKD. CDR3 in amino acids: CATSVVEIGEQFF. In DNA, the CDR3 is TGTGCCACCAGTGTAGTCGAAATAGGTGAGCAGTTCTTC.

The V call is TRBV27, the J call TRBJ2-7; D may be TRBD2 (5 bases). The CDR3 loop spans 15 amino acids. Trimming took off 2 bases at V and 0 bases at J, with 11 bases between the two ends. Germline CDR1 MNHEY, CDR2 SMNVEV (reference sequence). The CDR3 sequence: CASSLAGLGSYEQYF. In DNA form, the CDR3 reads TGTGCCAGCAGTTTAGCGGGTCTCGGCTCCTACGAGCAGTACTTC.

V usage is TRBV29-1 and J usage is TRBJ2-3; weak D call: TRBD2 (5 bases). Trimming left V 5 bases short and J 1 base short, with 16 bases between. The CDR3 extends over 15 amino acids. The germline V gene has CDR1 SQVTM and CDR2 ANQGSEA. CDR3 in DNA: TGCAGCGTTTCCAGCGGAGGAGCAGGCACAGATACGCAGTATTTT. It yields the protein CSVSSGGAGTDTQYF.

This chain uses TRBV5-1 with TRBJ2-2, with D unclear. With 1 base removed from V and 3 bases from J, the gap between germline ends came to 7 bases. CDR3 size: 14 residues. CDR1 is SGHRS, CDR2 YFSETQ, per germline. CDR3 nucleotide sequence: TGCGCCAGCAGCTTGCTAGAAGACACCGGGGAGCTGTTTTTT. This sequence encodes CASSLLEDTGELFF.

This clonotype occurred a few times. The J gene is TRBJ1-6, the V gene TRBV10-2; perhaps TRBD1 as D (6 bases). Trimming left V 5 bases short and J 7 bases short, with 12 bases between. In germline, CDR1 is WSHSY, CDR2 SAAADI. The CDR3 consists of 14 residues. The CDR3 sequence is CASSRTDENSPLHF. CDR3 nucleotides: TGCGCCAGCAGTCGGACAGACGAGAATTCACCCCTCCACTTT.

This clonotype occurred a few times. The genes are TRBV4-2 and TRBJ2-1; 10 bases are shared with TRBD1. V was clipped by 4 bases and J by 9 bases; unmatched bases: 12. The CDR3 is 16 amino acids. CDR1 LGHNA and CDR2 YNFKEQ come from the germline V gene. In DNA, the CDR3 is TGTGCCAGCAGCCTACTGACAGGGGGCTTGCTACGTGAGCAGTTCTTC. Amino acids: CASSLLTGGLLREQFF.

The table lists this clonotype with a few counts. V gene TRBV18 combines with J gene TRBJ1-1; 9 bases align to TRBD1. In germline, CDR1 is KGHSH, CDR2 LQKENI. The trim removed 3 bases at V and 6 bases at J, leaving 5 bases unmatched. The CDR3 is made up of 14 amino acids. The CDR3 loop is CASSPLDRGSEAFF. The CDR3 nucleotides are TGTGCCAGCTCACCCCTCGACAGGGGGTCTGAAGCTTTCTTT.

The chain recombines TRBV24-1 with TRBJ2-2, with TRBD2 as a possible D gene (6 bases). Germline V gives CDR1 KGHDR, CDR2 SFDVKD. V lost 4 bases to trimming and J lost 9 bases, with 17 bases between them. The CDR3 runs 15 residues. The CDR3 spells CATSDSGTADRELFF. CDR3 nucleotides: TGTGCCACCAGTGACTCCGGGACTGCCGACCGGGAGCTGTTTTTT.

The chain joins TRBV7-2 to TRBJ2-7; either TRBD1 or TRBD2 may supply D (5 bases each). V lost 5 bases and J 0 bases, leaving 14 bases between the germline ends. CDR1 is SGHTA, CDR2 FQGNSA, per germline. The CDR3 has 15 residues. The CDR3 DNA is TGTGCCAGCAGCCTAGGGGCTACTAGCTCCTACGAGCAGTACTTC. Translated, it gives CASSLGATSSYEQYF.

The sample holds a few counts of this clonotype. Here the CDR3 reads CASSPGGESEKLFF. CDR3 sequence (DNA): TGTGCCAGCAGCCCAGGAGGGGAGTCCGAAAAACTGTTTTTT. The chain couples TRBV7-9 to TRBJ1-4; D is possibly TRBD1 (5 bases). V was pared by 5 bases and J by 8 bases, with 15 bases between. The CDR3 is 14 residues long. The V gene's germline CDR1 is SEHNR and CDR2 FQNEAQ (reference sequence).

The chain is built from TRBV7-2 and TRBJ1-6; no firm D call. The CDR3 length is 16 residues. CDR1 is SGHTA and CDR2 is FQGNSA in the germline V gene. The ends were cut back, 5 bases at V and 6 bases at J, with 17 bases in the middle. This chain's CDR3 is CASSPRPWQANSPLHF. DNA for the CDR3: TGTGCCAGCAGCCCCCGCCCCTGGCAGGCTAATTCACCCCTCCACTTT.

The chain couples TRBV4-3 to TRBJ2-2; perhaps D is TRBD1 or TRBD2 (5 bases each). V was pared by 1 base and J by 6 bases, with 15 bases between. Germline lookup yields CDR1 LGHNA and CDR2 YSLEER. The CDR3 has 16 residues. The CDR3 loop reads CASSQASAGTPGELFF. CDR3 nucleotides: TGCGCCAGCAGCCAAGCCAGCGCAGGGACCCCCGGGGAGCTGTTTTTT.

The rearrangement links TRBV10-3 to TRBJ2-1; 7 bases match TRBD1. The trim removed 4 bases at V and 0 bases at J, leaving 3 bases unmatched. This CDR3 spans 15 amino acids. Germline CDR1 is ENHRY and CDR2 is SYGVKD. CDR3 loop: CAISVQGSSYNEQFF. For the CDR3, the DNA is TGTGCCATCAGTGTACAGGGGAGCTCCTACAATGAGCAGTTCTTC.

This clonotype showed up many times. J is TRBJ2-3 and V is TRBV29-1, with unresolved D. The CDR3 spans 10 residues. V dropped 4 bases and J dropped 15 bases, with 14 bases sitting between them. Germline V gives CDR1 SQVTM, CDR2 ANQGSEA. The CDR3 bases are TGCAGCGTTGCTAAGGATCCTCCATATTTT. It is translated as CSVAKDPPYF.

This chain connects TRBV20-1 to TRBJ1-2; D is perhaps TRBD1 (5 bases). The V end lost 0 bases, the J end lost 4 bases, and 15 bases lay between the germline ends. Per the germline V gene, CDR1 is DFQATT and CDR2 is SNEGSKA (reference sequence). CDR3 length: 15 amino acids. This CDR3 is CSARDGRAEGYGYTF. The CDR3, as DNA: TGCAGTGCTAGAGATGGCAGGGCGGAAGGCTATGGCTACACCTTC.

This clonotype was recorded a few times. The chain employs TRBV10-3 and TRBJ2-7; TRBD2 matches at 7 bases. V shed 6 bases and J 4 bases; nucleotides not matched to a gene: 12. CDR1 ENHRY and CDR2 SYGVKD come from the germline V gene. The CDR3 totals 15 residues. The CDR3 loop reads CAISMPGGKGYEQYF. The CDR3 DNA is TGTGCCATCAGCATGCCGGGGGGAAAAGGGTACGAGCAGTACTTC.

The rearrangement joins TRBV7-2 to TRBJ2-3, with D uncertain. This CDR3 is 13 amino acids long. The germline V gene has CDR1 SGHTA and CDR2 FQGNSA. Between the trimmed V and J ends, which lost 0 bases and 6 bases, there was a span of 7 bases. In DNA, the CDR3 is TGTGCCAGCAGCTTAGCGCTATTTGATACGCAGTATTTT. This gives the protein CASSLALFDTQYF. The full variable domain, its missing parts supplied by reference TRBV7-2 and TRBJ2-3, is GAGVSQSPSNKVTEKGKDVELRCDPISGHTALYWYRQSLGQGLEFLIYFQGNSAPDKSGLPSDRFSAERTGGSVSTLTIQRTQQEDSAVYLCASSLALFDTQYFGPGTRLTVL.

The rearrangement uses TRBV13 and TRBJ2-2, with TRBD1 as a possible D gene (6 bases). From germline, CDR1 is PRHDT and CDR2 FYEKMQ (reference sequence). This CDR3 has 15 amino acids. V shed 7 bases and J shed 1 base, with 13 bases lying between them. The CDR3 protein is CASILRGGNTGELFF. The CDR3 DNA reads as TGTGCCAGCATTCTTAGAGGGGGGAACACCGGGGAGCTGTTTTTT.

The CDR3 DNA reads as TGCGCCAGCAGTGAGTCGTTGGGGAGCGCTGAAGCTTTCTTT. Amino acids: CASSESLGSAEAFF. The chain employs TRBV10-2 and TRBJ1-1; D unresolved. Per germline, CDR1 WSHSY and CDR2 SAAADI. Trimming shortened V by 0 bases and J by 6 bases, and 11 bases separated the two germline ends. This CDR3 contains 14 residues.

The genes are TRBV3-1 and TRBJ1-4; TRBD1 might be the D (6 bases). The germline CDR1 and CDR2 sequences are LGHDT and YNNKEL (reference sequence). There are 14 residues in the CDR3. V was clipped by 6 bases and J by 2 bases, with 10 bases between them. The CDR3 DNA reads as TGTGCCAGCAGACTTGGACAGACTAATGAAAAACTGTTTTTT. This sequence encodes CASRLGQTNEKLFF.